These 17 T cell receptor beta chains came from one sample sequenced in a study of blood T cells in healthy people across ages. Sample-barcoded 5' priming and a J-beta primer mix drove a second PCR of roughly 6 to 12 cycles. TCRdb re-called the 5' RACE reads with MiXCR, one entry per CDR3 protein. The profile covers roughly 1.6 million distinct CDR3 sequences, with about 31% appearing a single time and 11% taken by the ten largest. The source material was blood. The receptors were gathered from a woman in her thirties in good health.

The rearrangement joins TRBV21-1 to TRBJ2-1; the table's D call of TRBD1 was not tested on the DNA. TRBV21-1 is a documented pseudogene. This CDR3 is 16 amino acids long. CDR3 nucleotide sequence: TGTGCCAGCAGCAAAGTGGCGCAACCCTCCTACAATGAGCAGTTCTTC. It translates to CASSKVAQPSYNEQFF.

This sequence joins TRBV20-1 and TRBJ2-7; D is possibly TRBD1 (7 bases). The tail of the sequence fits TRBJ2-5 better, so the J call may be wrong. The CDR3 spans 12 residues. Germline lookup yields CDR1 DFQATT and CDR2 SNEGSKA (reference sequence). Here the CDR3 DNA reads TGCAGTGCTCAGGGGGAGGCAGAGACCCAGTACTTC. Amino acids: CSAQGEAETQYF.

This clonotype was counted between two and nine times. The chain recombines TRBV7-6 with TRBJ2-5, with 11 bases that match TRBD2. The CDR3 has 15 amino acids. Per germline, CDR1 SGHVS and CDR2 FNYEAQ. With 5 bases clipped from V and 7 bases from J, the junction kept 9 bases outside the gene matches. The CDR3 bases are TGTGCCAGCAGCCCCGGGACTAGCGGTACCGGGACCCAGTACTTC. Residues: CASSPGTSGTGTQYF.

This clonotype showed up just a few times. The CDR3 DNA is TGTGCCAGCTTGACAGGTGGCGGCGAGCAGTACTTC. Its translation is CASLTGGGEQYF. The rearrangement joins TRBV18 to TRBJ2-7, with D perhaps matching TRBD1 (6 bases). The CDR3 is 12 residues long. V dropped 7 bases and J dropped 6 bases, with 13 bases sitting between them. In germline, CDR1 is KGHSH, CDR2 LQKENI.

This chain uses TRBV10-3 with TRBJ2-7, with D tentatively TRBD2 (6 bases). The CDR3 is 14 amino acids. Germline CDR1 ENHRY, CDR2 SYGVKD. Between the trimmed V and J ends, which lost 4 bases and 5 bases, there was a span of 15 bases. Here the CDR3 reads CAISAGARRDEQYF. CDR3 nucleotide sequence: TGTGCCATCAGTGCAGGAGCACGGAGGGACGAGCAGTACTTC.

Comment on this clonotype: It is unclear where the CDR3 begins or ends on the DNA, so no DNA is shown, and the CDR3 is as TCRdb lists it. The rearrangement links TRBV12-3 or TRBV12-4 to TRBJ2-3; TRBD1 was called by the table and not checked on the DNA. Inclusive of both ends, the CDR3 amounts to 23 amino acids. This CDR3 reads CASSFGTDITDTQYFVISDTQYF.

This rearrangement joins TRBV9 to TRBJ2-7, with TRBD2 matching over 11 bases. The CDR3 sequence is 15 residues long. The trim removed 3 bases at V and 5 bases at J, leaving 7 bases unmatched. Germline V gene lookup returns CDR1 SGDLS and CDR2 YYNGEE. CDR3 residues: CASSATSGSRDEQYF. CDR3 nucleotides: TGTGCCAGCAGCGCCACTAGCGGGAGTCGCGACGAGCAGTACTTC.

V gene TRBV7-8 combines with J gene TRBJ2-5; TRBD1 matches 8 bases. The V gene end was trimmed by 5 bases and the J gene end by 1 base; junction bases not matched to a gene: 6. The CDR3 totals 15 residues. Germline-derived CDR1 and CDR2 are SGHVS and FQNEAQ. The CDR3 sequence: CASSISGGPQETQYF. In DNA form, the CDR3 reads TGTGCCAGCAGCATCTCAGGGGGCCCCCAAGAGACCCAGTACTTC.

This clonotype has at least ten counts. This chain links TRBV7-9 with TRBJ2-7; D is unresolved. The CDR3 is made up of 14 amino acids. The ends were cut back, 0 bases at V and 6 bases at J, with 12 bases in the middle. CDR1 and CDR2 (germline): SEHNR, FQNEAQ (reference sequence). Here the CDR3 reads CASSLAGRITEQYF. The CDR3 region has the DNA TGTGCCAGCAGCTTAGCAGGGCGCATCACCGAGCAGTACTTC.

Worth noting for this clonotype: It is likely a read error, because the conserved phenylalanine at the end of the CDR3 is missing. This chain uses TRBV5-1 with TRBJ2-1; 9 bases match TRBD2. The CDR3 contains 17 residues. From germline, CDR1 is SGHRS and CDR2 YFSETQ. With 0 bases clipped from V and 3 bases from J, the junction kept 7 bases outside the gene matches. The CDR3 loop is CASSLVASGTNYNEQFS. CDR3 in DNA: TGCGCCAGCAGCTTGGTAGCTAGCGGGACTAACTACAATGAGCAGTTCTCC.

This clonotype has only a few counts. CDR3 in DNA: TGTGCCAGCAGTCACAACAGGGGATATCGAGAGACCCAGTACTTC. It is translated as CASSHNRGYRETQYF. The chain couples TRBV5-6 to TRBJ2-5, with 7 bases identical to TRBD1. J was trimmed by 4 bases and V by 5 bases; bases with no gene match: 11. The CDR3 is made up of 15 amino acids. CDR1 and CDR2 (germline): SGHDT, YYEEEE.

This clonotype was seen more than once but under ten times. The V call is TRBV20-1, the J call TRBJ1-2, with TRBD1 identical over 12 bases. The germline CDR1 and CDR2 sequences are DFQATT and SNEGSKA (reference sequence). The CDR3 is 15 amino acids. Trimming cost V 3 bases and J 8 bases; bases outside gene matches: 10. The CDR3, as DNA: TGCAGTGCTAGGGATCCGGGACAGGGGGCTGAGGGCTACACCTTC. It is translated as CSARDPGQGAEGYTF.

This chain connects TRBV5-5 to TRBJ1-1, with D possibly matching TRBD1 (6 bases). The germline V gene has CDR1 SGHKS and CDR2 YYEKEE (reference sequence). The CDR3 totals 15 residues. V was pared by 3 bases and J by 1 base, with 13 bases between. The CDR3 loop reads CASSWTDPWNTEAFF. CDR3 sequence (DNA): TGTGCCAGCAGCTGGACAGATCCCTGGAACACTGAAGCTTTCTTT.

This chain connects TRBV7-8 to TRBJ2-1; 12 bases are a match to TRBD2. J lost 0 bases, V lost 0 bases, and 9 bases had no gene match. Germline-derived CDR1 and CDR2 are SGHVS and FQNEAQ. The length of the CDR3 is 20 residues. The CDR3 protein is CASSLASSGGGLSSYNEQFF. The CDR3 DNA reads as TGTGCCAGCAGCTTAGCCTCTAGCGGGGGGGGGTTGAGCTCCTACAATGAGCAGTTCTTC.

This clonotype was detected a few times. V is TRBV7-2 and J is TRBJ1-2; a weak D match, TRBD1 (5 bases). Per the germline V gene, CDR1 is SGHTA and CDR2 is FQGNSA. Trimming cost V 4 bases and J 3 bases, with 18 bases left between them. This CDR3 is 16 amino acids long. CDR3 in DNA: TGTGCCAGCAGCTCATATGCCCGGGGCGGCTACTATGGCTACACCTTC. Its translation is CASSSYARGGYYGYTF.

The CDR3 spells CASSQDSGTGYEQYF. The CDR3 DNA reads TGCGCCAGCAGCCAAGATTCGGGGACAGGCTACGAGCAGTACTTC. The chain recombines TRBV4-3 with TRBJ2-7; TRBD1 matches at 8 bases. CDR3 length: 15 residues. The trim removed 0 bases at V and 3 bases at J, leaving 4 bases unmatched. Germline CDR1 is LGHNA and CDR2 is YSLEER.

The chain links TRBV28 to TRBJ2-7, with D possibly matching TRBD2 (6 bases). The germline CDR1 and CDR2 sequences are MDHEN and SYDVKM. Trimming took off 6 bases at V and 5 bases at J, with 11 bases between the two ends. The CDR3 contains 12 residues. CDR3 protein: CASRSLANEQYF. CDR3 coding DNA: TGTGCCAGCAGATCCCTAGCGAACGAGCAGTACTTC.